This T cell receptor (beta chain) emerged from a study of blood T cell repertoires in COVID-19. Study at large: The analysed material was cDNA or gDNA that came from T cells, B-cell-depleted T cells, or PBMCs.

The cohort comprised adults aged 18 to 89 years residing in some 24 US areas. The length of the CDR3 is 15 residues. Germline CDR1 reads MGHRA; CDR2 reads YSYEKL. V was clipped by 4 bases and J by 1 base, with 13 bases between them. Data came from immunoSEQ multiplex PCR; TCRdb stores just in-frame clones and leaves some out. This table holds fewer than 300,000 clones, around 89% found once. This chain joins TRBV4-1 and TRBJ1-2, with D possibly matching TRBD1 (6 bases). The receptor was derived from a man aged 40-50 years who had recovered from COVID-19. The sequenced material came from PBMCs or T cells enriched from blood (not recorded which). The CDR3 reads CASSLTQGGNYGYTF. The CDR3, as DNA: TGCGCCAGCAGCCTCACACAGGGCGGTAACTATGGCTACACCTTC.